Below, one T cell receptor (beta chain) is given with its context. Trimming stripped 6 bases from V and 8 bases from J, with 19 bases between. CDR1 MNHEY and CDR2 SVGEGT come from the germline V gene. This CDR3 region has 14 residues. The data originate from a study of blood T cell repertoires in COVID-19. Study as a whole: Spain, Italy and the United States supplied samples that represented acute and convalescent COVID-19.

Assay used: immunoSEQ multiplex PCR; TCRdb lists only in-frame clones, some missing. The sample has some 70,000 clones, 85% to 90% seen once. This receptor was obtained from a woman of 80 years or more with active COVID-19. The chain uses TRBV6-2 or TRBV6-3 and TRBJ1-1; D possibly corresponds to TRBD1 (5 bases). Sequencing was performed on peripheral blood. The chain's CDR3 is CASSPGWGGREAFF. The CDR3 bases are TGTGCCAGCAGCCCCGGATGGGGGGGTCGGGAAGCTTTCTTT.